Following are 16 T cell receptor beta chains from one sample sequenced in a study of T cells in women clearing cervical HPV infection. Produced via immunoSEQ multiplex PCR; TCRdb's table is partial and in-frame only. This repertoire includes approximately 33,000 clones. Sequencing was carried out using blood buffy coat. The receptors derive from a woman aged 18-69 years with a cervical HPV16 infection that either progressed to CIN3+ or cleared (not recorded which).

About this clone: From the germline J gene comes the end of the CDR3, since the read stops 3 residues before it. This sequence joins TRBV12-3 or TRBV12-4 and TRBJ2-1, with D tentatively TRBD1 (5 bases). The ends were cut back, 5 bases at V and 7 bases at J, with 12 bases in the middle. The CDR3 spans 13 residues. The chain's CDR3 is CASSLRRGNEQFF. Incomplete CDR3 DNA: TGTGCCAGCAGTCTTCGAAGGGGTAATGAG.

The CDR3 protein is CASSEGPGGTEAFF. The DNA read from the CDR3 is TGTGCCAGCAGTGAAGGGCCCGGGGGCACTGAA. V usage is TRBV6-1 and J usage is TRBJ1-1, with D maybe TRBD1 (5 bases). The CDR3 extends 3 residues past the end of the read, so its final part is completed from the germline J gene. The V end was cut by 1 base, the J end by 4 bases, with 10 bases between. The germline gives CDR1 MNHNS, CDR2 SASEGT. The CDR3 is made up of 14 amino acids.

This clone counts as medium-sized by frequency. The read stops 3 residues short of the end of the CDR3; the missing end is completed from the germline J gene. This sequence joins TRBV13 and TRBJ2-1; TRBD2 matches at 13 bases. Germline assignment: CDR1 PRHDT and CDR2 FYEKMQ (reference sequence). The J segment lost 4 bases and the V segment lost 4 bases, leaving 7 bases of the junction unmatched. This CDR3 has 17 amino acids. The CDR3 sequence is CASSSKGTSGTYNEQFF. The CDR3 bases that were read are TGTGCCAGCAGCTCGAAGGGGACTAGCGGGACTTACAATGAG.

This chain's CDR3 is CASSDQGPYEQYF. CDR3 DNA, as far as it was read: TGTGCCAGCAGTGACCAGGGTCCCTACGAG. The chain uses TRBV6-1 and TRBJ2-7; TRBD1 is a possible D gene (5 bases). The CDR3 extends 3 residues past the end of the read, so its final part is completed from the germline J gene. The CDR3 loop spans 13 amino acids. Germline V CDR1 and CDR2: MNHNS, SASEGT. The germline V and J ends were trimmed by 3 bases and 2 bases, with 8 bases remaining between them.

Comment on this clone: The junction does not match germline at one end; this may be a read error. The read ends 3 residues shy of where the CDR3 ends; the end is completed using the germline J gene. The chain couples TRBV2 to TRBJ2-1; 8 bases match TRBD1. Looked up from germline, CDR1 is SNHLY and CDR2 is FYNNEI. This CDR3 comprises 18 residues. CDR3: CVSSEPRLTGASYNEQFF. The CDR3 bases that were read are TGTGTCAGCAGTGAGCCTCGACTGACAGGGGCCTCCTACAATGAG.

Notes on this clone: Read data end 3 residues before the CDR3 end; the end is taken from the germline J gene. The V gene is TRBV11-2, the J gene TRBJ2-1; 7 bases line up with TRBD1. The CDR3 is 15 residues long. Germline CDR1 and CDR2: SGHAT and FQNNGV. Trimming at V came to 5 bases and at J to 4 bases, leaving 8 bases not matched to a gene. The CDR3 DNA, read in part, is TGTGCCAGCAGCCCGACCGGGACAGAGTACAATGAG. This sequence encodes CASSPTGTEYNE. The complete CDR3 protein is CASSPTGTEYNEQFF.

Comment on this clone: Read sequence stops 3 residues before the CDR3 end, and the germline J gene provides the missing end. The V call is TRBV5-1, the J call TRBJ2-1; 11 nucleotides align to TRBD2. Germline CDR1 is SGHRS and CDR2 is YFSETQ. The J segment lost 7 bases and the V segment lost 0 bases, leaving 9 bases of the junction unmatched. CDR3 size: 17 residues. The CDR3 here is CASSLAGTSGFKNEQFF. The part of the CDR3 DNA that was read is TGCGCCAGCAGCTTGGCCGGGACTAGCGGTTTCAAGAATGAG.

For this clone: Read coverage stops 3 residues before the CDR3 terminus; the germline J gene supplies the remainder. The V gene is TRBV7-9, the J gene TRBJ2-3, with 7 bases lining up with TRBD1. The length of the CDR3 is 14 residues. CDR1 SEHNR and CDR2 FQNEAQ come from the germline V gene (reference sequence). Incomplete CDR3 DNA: TGTGCCAGCAGCCTGACAGGGAGCGATCAGCCG. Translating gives CASSLTGSDQP. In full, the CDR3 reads CASSLTGSDQPQYF.

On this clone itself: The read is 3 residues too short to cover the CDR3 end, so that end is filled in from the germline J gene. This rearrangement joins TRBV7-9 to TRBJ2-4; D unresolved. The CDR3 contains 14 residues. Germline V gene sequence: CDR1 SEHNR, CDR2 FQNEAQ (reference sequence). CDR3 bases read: TGTGCCAGCAGCTTAGGGGTATTGGGCTATGGT. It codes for CASSLGVLGYG. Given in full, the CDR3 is CASSLGVLGYGQYF.

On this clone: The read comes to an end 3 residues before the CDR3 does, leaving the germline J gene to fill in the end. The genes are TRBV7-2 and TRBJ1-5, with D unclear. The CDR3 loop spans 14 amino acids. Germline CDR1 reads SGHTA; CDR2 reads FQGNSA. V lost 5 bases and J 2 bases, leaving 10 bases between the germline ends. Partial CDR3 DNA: TGTGCCAGCAGCGCAAGGCCTGGCAATCAGCCC. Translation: CASSARPGNQP. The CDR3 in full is CASSARPGNQPQHF.

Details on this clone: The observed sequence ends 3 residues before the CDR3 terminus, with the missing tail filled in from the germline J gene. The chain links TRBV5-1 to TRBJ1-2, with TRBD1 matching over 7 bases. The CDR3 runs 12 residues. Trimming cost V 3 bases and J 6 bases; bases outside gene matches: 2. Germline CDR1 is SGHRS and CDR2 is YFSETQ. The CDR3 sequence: CASSYRGDGYTF. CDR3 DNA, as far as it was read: TGCGCCAGCAGCTACAGGGGTGATGGC.

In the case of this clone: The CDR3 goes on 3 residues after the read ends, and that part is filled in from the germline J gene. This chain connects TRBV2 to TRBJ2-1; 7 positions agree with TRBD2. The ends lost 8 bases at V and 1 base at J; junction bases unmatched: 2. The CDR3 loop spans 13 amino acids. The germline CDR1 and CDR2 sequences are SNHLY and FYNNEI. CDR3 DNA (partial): TGTGCCAGCCGGACTAGGTCCTACAATGAG. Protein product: CASRTRSYNE. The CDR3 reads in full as CASRTRSYNEQFF.

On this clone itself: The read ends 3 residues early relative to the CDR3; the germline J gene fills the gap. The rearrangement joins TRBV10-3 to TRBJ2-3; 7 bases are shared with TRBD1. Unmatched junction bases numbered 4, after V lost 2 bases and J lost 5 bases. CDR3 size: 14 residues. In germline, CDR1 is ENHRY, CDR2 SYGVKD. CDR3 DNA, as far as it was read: TGTGCCATCAGTGAGGGAGCAGGGGGAGATACG. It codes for CAISEGAGGDT. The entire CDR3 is CAISEGAGGDTQYF.

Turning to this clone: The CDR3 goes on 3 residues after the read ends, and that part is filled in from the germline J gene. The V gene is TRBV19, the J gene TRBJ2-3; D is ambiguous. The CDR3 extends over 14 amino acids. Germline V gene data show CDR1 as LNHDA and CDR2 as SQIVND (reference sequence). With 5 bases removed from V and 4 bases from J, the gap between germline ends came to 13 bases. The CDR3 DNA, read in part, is TGTGCCAGTAGTCTCCAGTTTGTGGCAGATACG. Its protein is CASSLQFVADT. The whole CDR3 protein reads CASSLQFVADTQYF.

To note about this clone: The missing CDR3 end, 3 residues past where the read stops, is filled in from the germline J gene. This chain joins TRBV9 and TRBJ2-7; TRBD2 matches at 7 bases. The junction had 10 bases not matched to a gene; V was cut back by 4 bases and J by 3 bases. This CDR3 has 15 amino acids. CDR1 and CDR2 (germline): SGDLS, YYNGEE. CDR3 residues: CASSPGNSGHYEQYF. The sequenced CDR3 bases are TGTGCCAGCAGCCCAGGGAATAGCGGGCACTACGAG. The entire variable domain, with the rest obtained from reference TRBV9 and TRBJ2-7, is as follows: DSGVTQTPKHLITATGQRVTLRCSPRSGDLSVYWYQQSLDQGLQFLIQYYNGEERAKGNILERFSAQQFPDLHSELNLSSLELGDSALYFCASSPGNSGHYEQYFGPGTRLTVT.

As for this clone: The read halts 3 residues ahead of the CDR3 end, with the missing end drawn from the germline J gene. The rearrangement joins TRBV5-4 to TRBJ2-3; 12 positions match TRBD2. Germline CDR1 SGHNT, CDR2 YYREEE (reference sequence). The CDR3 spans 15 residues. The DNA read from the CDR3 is TGTGCCAGCAGCTTGGGACTAGCGGGGGAAAAGACG. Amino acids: CASSLGLAGEKT. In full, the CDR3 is CASSLGLAGEKTQYF.